Listed below are T cell receptor beta chains from one sample, sequenced in a study of T cell responses to AZD1222 COVID-19 vaccine. Using immunoSEQ multiplex PCR, the repertoire was profiled, and TCRdb retains in-frame clones only, with some absent. The sample holds around 150,000 clones, about four fifths seen once. This material consisted of peripheral blood, taken on day 0 of AZD1222 vaccination. The receptors originated from an adult in good health. The CDR3 runs from the conserved cysteine through the conserved F or W.

J	V	CDR3
TRBJ2-5	TRBV27	CASSSTGTQETQYF
TRBJ1-2	TRBV28	CASSSHKNYGYTF
TRBJ1-1	TRBV9	CASSVALENTEAFF
TRBJ1-1	TRBV28	CASSLGFGSNTEAFF
TRBJ2-5	TRBV7-9	CASSPAGEETQYF
TRBJ1-3	TRBV7-2	CASSLGHGGGNTIYF
TRBJ1-2	TRBV9	CASSPEEGPIYGYTF
TRBJ1-3	TRBV7-9	CASSYGGQGLNTIYF
TRBJ2-5	TRBV9	CASSAGTLQETQYF
TRBJ1-4	TRBV19	CASTSRDPTNEKLFF